This T cell receptor (beta chain) was captured by sequencing in a study of cytomegalovirus exposure and HLA in healthy donors (dated by TCRdb to 2017 to 2019). At the level of the whole study: In an earlier analysis of under 600 of the donors, 276 Gb of sequence data and 120 million or so unique TCR beta sequences from about 180 million T cells were reported. An early release covering around 630 HLA-typed donors comprised approximately 300 gigabases of sequencing data and about 90 million unique TCR sequences. Of the 300 to 500 genotyped donors, approximately 80% were placed in the genetic ancestry cluster associated with self-reported Caucasian donors. The study was designed to test whether signatures of past pathogen exposure could be identified by cataloging public T cell receptors. The study used immunosequencing to profile the T cell repertoires of approximately 640 subjects and linked those repertoires to cytomegalovirus serostatus. In addition to the first cohort of 650 to 750 subjects, a separate validation cohort of 130 or so different subjects was used. The study combined high-throughput TCR immunosequencing, statistical association of individual TCRs with disease status, and machine learning to predict cytomegalovirus infection status. A later analysis re-analyzed previously published TCR beta repertoires from 666 donors and added high-resolution HLA genotyping to study TCR occurrence patterns. Rather than drawing on any new phenotypic data, the later analysis identified candidate immune exposures from TCR beta sequences and the way those sequences occurred across donors. An earlier analysis of more than 450 of the donors used high-throughput TCR beta sequencing to judge whether each TCR beta V gene segment behaved as functional or pseudogenic. Alongside the repertoire data, information on donor age, sex, ethnicity and CMV serostatus was compiled. A later genetic analysis used genome-wide SNP genotypes for 398 of the 666 donors, treating that subset as a discovery cohort. All discovery cohort repertoires had been generated using a single sequencing platform. Both class I and class II loci were covered by HLA typing, at four-digit resolution. The number of typed donors differed by locus: roughly 620-630 for A, B, C, DRB1 and DQB1; 522 for DQA1; approximately 600 for DPA1; and roughly 450 for DPB1. Because of strong linkage in the cohort, a few DR-DQ haplotypes were treated as single units for association and clustering. Among some 410 genotyped donors of the cohort, an average of about 240,000 unique TCR beta nucleotide sequences were sequenced per donor, 15% to 20% of them non-productive.

Here V drops 4 bases and J drops 4 bases, and the junction holds 6 bases not matched to any gene. Taken from cysteine to phenylalanine, the CDR3 has 15 residues. The retained sequence is limited to the CDR3, 45 bases, with the frame set at the first base. According to the germline V gene, CDR1 reads SGHTA and CDR2 reads FQGNSA. In total, roughly 670 healthy bone marrow donors made up the cohort. At the time of sampling, all cohort members were nominally healthy, though unrecorded immune exposures were likely present. The donor was CMV seropositive and was included in the group of 300 or so seropositive cohort members. A peripheral blood sample was collected from each donor, and TCR beta sequencing was performed on peripheral blood mononuclear cells. The Qiagen DNeasy Blood Extraction Kit was used to extract genomic DNA from the blood cell samples. In the case of this clone: Which antigen it targets is not known. No quality values exist for individual bases; no much larger clone is one base distant.

Results and caveats for the whole study, not just this receptor: A further reported finding was that TCR beta sequences accurately predicted the HLA-A and HLA-B alleles for most subjects in the first cohort. Roughly uniform sequencing depth across donors was assumed in presence/absence analyses, although this assumption may not hold. The sequencing pipeline was judged likely to have produced a cluster of highly shared sequence variants as a technical artifact. The cohort was sequenced for TCR beta chains only, and without alpha or paired-chain data the features that could be detected were limited. Because counts were too low, around 18 rarely observed V segments, including chromosome 9 orphons, were left out of the earlier analysis of a few hundred of the donors. A later analysis associated 15,000 to 20,000 TCR beta sequences with specific HLA alleles at a false discovery rate of 0.05. A few of the identified cytomegalovirus-associated TCR beta chains were confirmed in vitro to be specific for cytomegalovirus antigens. Most CMV-associated TCR beta chains appeared to be HLA-restricted in a later analysis, and the HLA associations seemed to be driven largely by CMV exposure. The study listed 164 TCR beta chains as associated with cytomegalovirus. In a later analysis, HLA-associated TCR beta chains showed more clonal expansion and lower generation probabilities than non-associated chains that were equally common. Linkage disequilibrium might explain the correlated functional status among segregating V segments, but an unknown experimental factor could not be ruled out. Assigning TCR associations to individual alleles was difficult when HLA alleles, especially DR and DQ, strongly co-occurred. Compared with the approximately 710-donor mean, donors in an Asian-associated ancestry cluster had fewer N-insertions in productive TCRs, according to a later genetic analysis. A later analysis found that TCR association rates varied across HLA loci, with DRB1 alleles showing the most associated TCRs and HLA-C alleles the fewest. Because HLA typing was unavailable for some donors at each locus, only the typed subset was used in association tests. The only immune exposure information available for the cohort was CMV serostatus. Several of the top co-occurrence clusters appeared to be linked to parvovirus B19, influenza, CMV and Epstein-Barr virus, according to a later analysis. The classifier was reported to diagnose cytomegalovirus status with high specificity and sensitivity in both the original cohort and the validation cohort. In an earlier analysis of approximately 600 of the donors, most TCR beta V segments were observed in productive rearrangements about 90% or about 30% of the time, broadly matching IMGT annotations. A later genetic analysis associated a missense DCLRE1C variant with V-gene and J-gene trimming of TCR beta chains, and an independent cohort replicated the association. Most TCR sequences were seen in very few donors, while some public TCRs were found in many individuals. Some IMGT-functional V segments, including TRBV6-2 and TRBV6-3, could not be told apart with the 87-base-pair reads, so those segments were excluded. According to the authors, the approach could potentially be generalized to other disease states and immunological phenotypes.

The library was obtained by the immunoSEQ multiplex PCR assay. For the multiplex PCR, a mixture combining 60 forward primers for TCR Vbeta segments and 13 reverse primers for TCR Jbeta segments was used. The CDR3 region of rearranged TCR beta genes was amplified from genomic DNA with a multiplex PCR assay. The Illumina HiSeq System was used to sequence the amplified TCR beta libraries as 87-base-pair reads. The original pipeline was this. Across the 670 or so repertoires, a later analysis counted 60 million to 90 million unique TCR beta chains, some 11 million of which were shared by at least two donors. To remove PCR and sequencing errors, raw reads were error-corrected and collapsed into unique sequences using a nearest-neighbor algorithm that merged closely related sequences. V, D and J gene segments were assigned by aligning CDR3 sequences to IMGT reference sequences. For a sequence to be retained, a match of at least six nucleotides was required to both a V gene segment and a J gene segment. A rearrangement counted as productive if the CDR3 had no stop codons and remained in frame with V and J, and every other rearrangement counted as non-productive. Following IMGT convention, CDR3 was defined as the stretch from the second conserved V-encoded cysteine to the conserved J-encoded phenylalanine. Sequences without an unambiguous match to a single V gene segment were excluded from the earlier analysis of over 500 of the donors. In an earlier analysis of approximately 590 of the donors, V segments were called functional above 56.7% productive rearrangements and were called segregating when the between-donor standard deviation exceeded 5%. A statistical classification framework was built for diagnosing cytomegalovirus status from the catalog of TCR beta chain sequences. V and J gene assignment, in a later analysis, came from comparing TCR nucleotide sequences with IMGT/GENE-DB human TR gene sequences. The TCRdist pipeline was used in a later analysis to assign CDR3 sequences and most-parsimonious VDJ recombination scenarios. In a later analysis, each TCR beta chain was defined by its CDR3 amino acid sequence together with its V-gene family, and reads without a unique V-gene family were excluded. As a way to deal with suspected cross-contamination and a sequencing artifact, a later analysis dropped hundreds of nucleotide sequences that were highly shared and had low generation probability. A later analysis calculated a clonal expansion index for each public chain from normalized within-repertoire ranks of inferred template counts. A later analysis computed generation probabilities with a VDJ recombination model fitted to out-of-frame rearrangements, and checked the results against IGoR. Hypergeometric tests were used in a later analysis to score TCR-TCR, TCR-HLA and TCR-CMV co-occurrence, with a repertoire-size bias correction applied to the TCR pairs. False discovery rates were estimated in a later analysis by permuting HLA or CMV assignments 20 times. In a later analysis, co-occurring TCRs were grouped with DBSCAN, and TCRdist sequence similarity was added when clustering was performed within HLA-allele-positive subsets. Co-occurrence clustering excluded repertoires with fewer than 30,000 or more than 120,000 public chains, plus five with anomalous nucleotide sharing. In TCRdb, the immuneACCESS table is reduced to in-frame sequences with V and J assigned. These tables do not hold every clone; where another copy was compared, an unresolved V gene accounts for under half, and the others remain unexplained. V, J and clone size were drawn from that table, and D and trimming were deduced from the DNA. In this sample the table shows 100,000 to 150,000 clones, roughly 75% of which occur a single time. Around 9.9% of the sample rests with the top ten.

The chain links TRBV7-2 with TRBJ2-3; TRBD2 fits 9 bases in the junction. Sequenced sample: PBMCs. The sequence was obtained from a man aged 25 to 40 in good health and CMV-seropositive. The nucleotides read TGTGCCAGCAGCTCCCAAGCGGGAGGCCCAGATACGCAGTATTTT. Translated, it reads CASSSQAGGPDTQYF. Where the CDR3 stops, the reference TRBV7-2 and TRBJ2-3 genes take over; the full variable domain is GAGVSQSPSNKVTEKGKDVELRCDPISGHTALYWYRQSLGQGLEFLIYFQGNSAPDKSGLPSDRFSAERTGGSVSTLTIQRTQQEDSAVYLCASSSQAGGPDTQYFGPGTRLTVL.